The 19 T cell receptor beta chains below all came from one sample that was sequenced in a study of blood T cell repertoires in COVID-19. Sequencing was performed with immunoSEQ multiplex PCR; in TCRdb, only in-frame clones are kept and a portion is missing. Of about 170,000 clones listed, 86% are singletons. Material for sequencing was peripheral blood. These receptors were obtained from an older woman with COVID-19, enrolled during active disease.

This chain links TRBV6-5 with TRBJ1-2; D remains ambiguous. Germline V gives CDR1 MNHEY, CDR2 SVGAGI. CDR3 length equals 14 residues. V was shortened by 4 bases and J by 6 bases, with 15 bases between the two germline ends. This CDR3 is CASSSRGGPDGYTF. The CDR3 DNA follows: TGTGCCAGCAGTTCCCGGGGTGGTCCCGATGGCTACACCTTC.

This chain links TRBV5-1 with TRBJ2-7, with D unresolved. The CDR3 runs 15 residues. The V gene lost 0 bases and the J gene lost 6 bases, with 16 bases spanning the gap. Germline-derived CDR1 and CDR2 are SGHRS and YFSETQ. This chain's CDR3 is CASSLAAGSRSEQYF. The CDR3 coding sequence is TGCGCCAGCAGCTTGGCCGCAGGTAGTCGAAGCGAGCAGTACTTC.

J is TRBJ2-7 and V is TRBV4-3, with 7 bases fitting TRBD1. J lost 0 bases, V lost 2 bases, and 4 bases had no gene match. The length of the CDR3 is 15 residues. Per germline, CDR1 LGHNA and CDR2 YSLEER. CDR3: CASSQRTGNSYEQYF. CDR3 sequence (DNA): TGCGCCAGCAGCCAAAGGACAGGTAACTCCTACGAGCAGTACTTC.

The chain carries TRBV30 and TRBJ1-3; D is perhaps TRBD1 (5 bases). Germline V gene data show CDR1 as GTSNPN and CDR2 as SVGIG (reference sequence). Deletions cut 8 bases from V and 7 bases from J, with 24 bases between. There are 15 residues in the CDR3. CDR3 residues: CARGTEAPFGNTIYF. CDR3 in DNA: TGTGCCCGGGGGACGGAGGCCCCCTTCGGGAACACCATATATTTT. Full variable domain (rest looked up from reference TRBV30 and TRBJ1-3): SQTIHQWPATLVQPVGSPLSLECTVEGTSNPNLYWYRQAAGRGLQLLFYSVGIGQISSEVPQNLSASRPQDRQFILSSKKLLLSDSGFYLCARGTEAPFGNTIYFGEGSWLTVV.

This clone was found a few times. This chain links TRBV4-1 with TRBJ1-2; tentative D call: TRBD1 (6 bases). Germline assignment: CDR1 MGHRA and CDR2 YSYEKL. With 1 base removed from V and 4 bases from J, the gap between germline ends came to 10 bases. There are 14 residues in the CDR3. Here the CDR3 reads CASSQGGGVYGYTF. In nucleotides, the CDR3 is TGCGCCAGCAGCCAAGGAGGGGGAGTCTATGGCTACACCTTC.

V and J are TRBV5-4 and TRBJ1-2; tentative D call: TRBD1 (5 bases). V gave up 9 bases and J gave up 8 bases, with 17 bases separating them. This CDR3 is built from 12 residues. Germline-derived CDR1 and CDR2 are SGHNT and YYREEE (reference sequence). The CDR3 sequence is CATQVPQGGYTF. The CDR3 bases are TGTGCCACCCAGGTGCCCCAGGGAGGCTACACCTTC.

This chain joins TRBV4-1 and TRBJ2-7; 9 bases match TRBD2. V lost 1 base to trimming and J lost 2 bases; unmatched junction nucleotides: 6. This CDR3 region has 16 residues. Germline CDR1 and CDR2: MGHRA and YSYEKL. DNA of the CDR3: TGCGCCAGCAGCCAAGGGGCGGGAGGGCTGACCTACGAGCAGTACTTC. Its translation: CASSQGAGGLTYEQYF.

This clone was seen just once. This chain connects TRBV7-2 to TRBJ1-5; the D is unclear. The V gene lost 5 bases and the J gene lost 5 bases, with 7 bases spanning the gap. The CDR3 is 12 residues long. Germline CDR1 reads SGHTA; CDR2 reads FQGNSA. The CDR3 sequence: CASSPTDQPQHF. CDR3 nucleotide sequence: TGTGCCAGCAGCCCTACAGATCAGCCCCAGCATTTT. Variable domain in full (rest from reference TRBV7-2 and TRBJ1-5): GAGVSQSPSNKVTEKGKDVELRCDPISGHTALYWYRQSLGQGLEFLIYFQGNSAPDKSGLPSDRFSAERTGGSVSTLTIQRTQQEDSAVYLCASSPTDQPQHFGDGTRLSIL.

CDR3 sequence: CASSISGADNEKLFF. DNA of the CDR3: TGTGCCAGTAGTATAAGCGGGGCGGATAATGAAAAACTGTTTTTT. The chain recombines TRBV19 with TRBJ1-4; a weak D match, TRBD1 (5 bases). The CDR3 has 15 residues. V lost 2 bases and J 4 bases, leaving 11 bases between the germline ends. Looked up from germline, CDR1 is LNHDA and CDR2 is SQIVND (reference sequence). The full variable domain, rest sourced from reference TRBV19 and TRBJ1-4, is DGGITQSPKYLFRKEGQNVTLSCEQNLNHDAMYWYRQDPGQGLRLIYYSQIVNDFQKGDIAEGYSVSREKKESFPLTVTSAQKNPTAFYLCASSISGADNEKLFFGSGTQLSVL.

This sequence joins TRBV28 and TRBJ2-4, with 7 bases fitting TRBD1. CDR3 size: 13 residues. CDR1 is MDHEN, CDR2 SYDVKM, per germline. V shed 7 bases and J 9 bases; nucleotides not matched to a gene: 9. In DNA form, the CDR3 reads TGTGCCAGCACTACAGGTCCAGGGGGCATTCAGTACTTC. Protein: CASTTGPGGIQYF.

This chain connects TRBV27 to TRBJ2-7, with 10 bases that match TRBD2. The CDR3 extends over 15 amino acids. In germline, CDR1 is MNHEY, CDR2 SMNVEV (reference sequence). V lost 2 bases, J lost 2 bases, and 3 bases stayed unmatched. As DNA, the CDR3 is TGTGCCAGCAGTTTAAAGCTAGCGGGAGCCTACGAGCAGTACTTC. The encoded protein is CASSLKLAGAYEQYF.

CDR3 amino acids: CASSSRRHEQFF. In DNA, the CDR3 is TGTGCCAGCAGCTCACGGAGGCATGAGCAGTTCTTC. This chain connects TRBV7-2 to TRBJ2-1, with TRBD2 as a possible D gene (5 bases). This CDR3 is built from 12 residues. V lost 4 bases and J 8 bases, leaving 9 bases between the germline ends. CDR1 is SGHTA, CDR2 FQGNSA, per germline.

CDR3 loop: CASSELAGGPDTQYF. CDR3 in DNA: TGTGCCAGCAGTGAGCTAGCGGGAGGCCCAGATACGCAGTATTTT. The chain employs TRBV6-1 and TRBJ2-3, with TRBD2 matching over 11 bases. CDR1 is MNHNS, CDR2 SASEGT, per germline. The CDR3 covers 15 residues. V lost 3 bases and J lost 4; bases outside the gene matches: 3.

The genes are TRBV28 and TRBJ1-5, with 10 bases aligning to TRBD1. Germline V lookup: CDR1 MDHEN, CDR2 SYDVKM. With V trimmed by 5 bases and J by 1 base, 5 bases remained unmatched. The CDR3 is 16 residues long. The DNA of the CDR3 is TGTGCCAGCAGTGACGGGGACAGGGGAAGCAATCAGCCCCAGCATTTT. It codes for CASSDGDRGSNQPQHF.

For this clone: Other DNA sequences of this sample code for an identical CDR3. The chain joins TRBV6-5 to TRBJ1-6; unclear D gene. Germline V gene data show CDR1 as MNHEY and CDR2 as SVGAGI. Trimming took 5 bases from V and 0 from J, leaving 5 bases between them. CDR3 length: 14 amino acids. The CDR3 here is CASSRDSYNSPLHF. CDR3 nucleotides: TGTGCCAGCAGTCGGGACTCCTATAATTCACCCCTCCACTTT.

The chain uses TRBV9 and TRBJ2-2; D not resolved. The ends were cut back, 3 bases at V and 1 base at J, with 19 bases in the middle. The CDR3 contains 18 residues. Germline lookup yields CDR1 SGDLS and CDR2 YYNGEE. CDR3 nucleotide sequence: TGTGCCAGCAGCGCTGCGAGAGGTTTCAAAGGGAACACCGGGGAGCTGTTTTTT. Encoded protein: CASSAARGFKGNTGELFF.

V and J are TRBV9 and TRBJ1-3, with TRBD1 identical over 7 bases. Germline lookup yields CDR1 SGDLS and CDR2 YYNGEE. J was trimmed by 4 bases and V by 3 bases; bases with no gene match: 10. The CDR3 has 16 residues. The CDR3 sequence is CASSGGGGGAGNTIYF. The DNA of the CDR3 is TGTGCCAGCAGCGGCGGAGGAGGGGGCGCAGGAAACACCATATATTTT.

This sequence joins TRBV21-1 and TRBJ2-7; the listed D gene, TRBD2, was not tested against the DNA. TRBV21-1 counts as a pseudogene. CDR3 size: 15 residues. The CDR3 loop reads CASSKGNGRGYEQYF. CDR3 nucleotide sequence: TGTGCCAGCAGCAAAGGGAACGGGAGGGGCTACGAGCAGTACTTC.

This clone occurred once. This sequence joins TRBV7-9 and TRBJ1-1; D call uncertain. Germline V lookup: CDR1 SEHNR, CDR2 FQNEAQ (reference sequence). CDR3 size: 12 residues. Trimming took 5 bases from V and 7 from J, leaving 11 bases between them. CDR3 sequence reads: CASSPTRYEAFF. CDR3 coding DNA: TGTGCCAGCAGCCCGACACGATATGAAGCTTTCTTT.